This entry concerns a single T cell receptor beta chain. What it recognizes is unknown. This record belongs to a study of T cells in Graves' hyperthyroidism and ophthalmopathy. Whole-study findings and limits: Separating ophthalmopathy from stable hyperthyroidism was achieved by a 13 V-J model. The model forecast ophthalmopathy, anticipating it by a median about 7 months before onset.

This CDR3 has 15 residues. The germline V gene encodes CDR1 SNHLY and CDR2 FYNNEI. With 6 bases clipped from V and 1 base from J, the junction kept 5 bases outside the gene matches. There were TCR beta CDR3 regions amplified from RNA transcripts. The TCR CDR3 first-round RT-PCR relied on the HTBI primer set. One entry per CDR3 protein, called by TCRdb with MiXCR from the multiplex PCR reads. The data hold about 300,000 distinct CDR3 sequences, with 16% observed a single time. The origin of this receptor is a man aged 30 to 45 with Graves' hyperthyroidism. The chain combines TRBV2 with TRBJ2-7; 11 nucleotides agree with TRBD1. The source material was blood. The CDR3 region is CASSSGTGGSYEQYF. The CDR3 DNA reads TGTGCCAGCAGCTCCGGGACAGGGGGGTCCTACGAGCAGTACTTC.